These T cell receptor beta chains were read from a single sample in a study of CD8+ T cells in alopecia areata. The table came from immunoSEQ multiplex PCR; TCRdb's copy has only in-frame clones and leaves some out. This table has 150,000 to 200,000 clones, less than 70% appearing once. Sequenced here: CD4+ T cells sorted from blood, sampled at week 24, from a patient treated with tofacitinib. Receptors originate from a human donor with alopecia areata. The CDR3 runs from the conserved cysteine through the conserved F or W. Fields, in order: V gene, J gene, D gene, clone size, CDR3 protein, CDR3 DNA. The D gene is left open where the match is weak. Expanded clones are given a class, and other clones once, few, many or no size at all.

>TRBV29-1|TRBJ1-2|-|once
CSAGQKNYGYTF
TGCAGCGCCGGACAGAAAAACTATGGCTACACCTTC
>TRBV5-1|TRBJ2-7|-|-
CASSSEAGPAYEQYF
TGCGCCAGCAGCTCGGAGGCGGGACCTGCCTACGAGCAGTACTTC
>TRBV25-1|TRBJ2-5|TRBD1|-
CASSDNRGRLATQETQYF
TGTGCCAGCAGTGATAATAGGGGGCGTCTTGCTACCCAAGAGACCCAGTACTTC
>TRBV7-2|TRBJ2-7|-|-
CASSSAYEQYF
TGTGCCAGCAGCTCAGCCTACGAGCAGTACTTC
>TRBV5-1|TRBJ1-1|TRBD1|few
CASSFGGRGATEAFF
TGCGCCAGCAGCTTTGGTGGCAGGGGGGCCACTGAAGCTTTCTTT
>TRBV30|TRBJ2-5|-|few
CAWSPWGLAEETQYF
TGTGCCTGGAGTCCCTGGGGGCTAGCGGAAGAGACCCAGTACTTC
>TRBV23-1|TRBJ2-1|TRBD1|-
CASSQLTGTAYNEQFF
TGCGCCAGCAGTCAATTGACCGGGACAGCATACAATGAGCAGTTCTTC
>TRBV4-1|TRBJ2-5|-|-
CASSQDRNSQETQYF
TGCGCCAGCAGCCAAGACAGGAACTCCCAAGAGACCCAGTACTTC
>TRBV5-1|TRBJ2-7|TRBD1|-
CASSTRDRGPYEQYF
TGCGCCAGCAGCACCCGGGACAGGGGTCCCTACGAGCAGTACTTC
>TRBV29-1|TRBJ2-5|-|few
CSVEVRAVQETQYF
TGCAGCGTTGAAGTTCGGGCAGTTCAAGAGACCCAGTACTTC
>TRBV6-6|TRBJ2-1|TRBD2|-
CASSSLAGGLNEQFF
TGTGCCAGCAGCAGCCTAGCGGGGGGCTTAAATGAGCAGTTCTTC
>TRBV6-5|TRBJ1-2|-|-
CASSYEANYGYTF
TGTGCCAGCAGTTACGAAGCTAACTATGGCTACACCTTC
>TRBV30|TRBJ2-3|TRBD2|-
CAWRKRGTTDTQYF
TGTGCCTGGAGAAAGCGGGGGACCACAGATACGCAGTATTTT
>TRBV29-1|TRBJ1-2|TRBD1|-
CSVSGTGGGGYGYTF
TGCAGCGTTTCTGGGACAGGAGGGGGTGGCTATGGCTACACCTTC
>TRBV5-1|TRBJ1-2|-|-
CASSLEAGGGYTF
TGCGCCAGCAGCTTGGAGGCCGGAGGGGGCTACACCTTC
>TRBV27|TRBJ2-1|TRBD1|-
CASSPGGRAEQFF
TGTGCCAGCAGCCCAGGGGGTAGAGCTGAGCAGTTCTTC
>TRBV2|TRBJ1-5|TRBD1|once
CASGTEHNQPQHF
TGTGCCAGCGGGACAGAGCACAATCAGCCCCAGCATTTT
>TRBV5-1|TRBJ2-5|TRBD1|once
CASSSQGARGEETQYF
TGCGCCAGCAGCTCTCAGGGGGCGAGAGGAGAAGAGACCCAGTACTTC
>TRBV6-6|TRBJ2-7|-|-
CASSSYSYEQYF
TGTGCCAGCAGTTCCTACTCCTACGAGCAGTACTTC
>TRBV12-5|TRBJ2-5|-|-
CASGLDGPVGTQYF
TGTGCTAGTGGTTTGGACGGACCCGTAGGGACCCAGTACTTC
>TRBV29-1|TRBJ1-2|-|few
CSVEGSLNYGYTF
TGCAGCGTTGAAGGCAGCCTAAACTATGGCTACACCTTC
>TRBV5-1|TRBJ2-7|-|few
CATTDGYEQYF
TGCGCCACCACAGACGGCTACGAGCAGTACTTC
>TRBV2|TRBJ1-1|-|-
CASSGGQNTEAFF
TGTGCCAGCAGTGGGGGCCAGAACACTGAAGCTTTCTTT
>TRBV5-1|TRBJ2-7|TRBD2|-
CASSQGTSGGSEQYF
TGCGCCAGCAGCCAAGGGACTAGCGGGGGGTCCGAGCAGTACTTC
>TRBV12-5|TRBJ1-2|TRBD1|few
CASGLTGGFGYTF
TGTGCTAGTGGCCTCACAGGGGGCTTTGGCTACACCTTC
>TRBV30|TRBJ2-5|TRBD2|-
CAWSRLAGGPETQYF
TGTGCCTGGAGTCGATTAGCGGGGGGGCCAGAGACCCAGTACTTC
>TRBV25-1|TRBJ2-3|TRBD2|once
CATVAGVGTDTQYF
TGTGCCACCGTAGCGGGGGTAGGCACAGATACGCAGTATTTT
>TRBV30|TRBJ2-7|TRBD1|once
CAWSPRDRLYEQYF
TGTGCCTGGAGCCCCCGGGACAGACTCTACGAGCAGTACTTC
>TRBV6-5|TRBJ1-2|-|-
CASSRRTDYGYTF
TGTGCCAGCAGTCGACGGACGGACTATGGCTACACCTTC
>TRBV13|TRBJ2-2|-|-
CASSLTGRYTGELFF
TGTGCCAGCAGCTTAACCGGACGGTACACCGGGGAGCTGTTTTTT
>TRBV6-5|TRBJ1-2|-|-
CASKEGRGAYGYTF
TGTGCCAGCAAGGAGGGGCGAGGGGCCTATGGCTACACCTTC
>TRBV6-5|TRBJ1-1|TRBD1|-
CASSSTGGENTEAFF
TGTGCCAGCAGTTCGACAGGGGGCGAGAACACTGAAGCTTTCTTT
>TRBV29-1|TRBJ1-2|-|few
CSVVLANYGYTF
TGCAGCGTTGTATTGGCTAACTATGGCTACACCTTC
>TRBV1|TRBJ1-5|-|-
CTSSQNPDRAPSRNQPQHF
TGCACCAGCAGCCAAAATCCGGACAGGGCCCCGAGTCGCAATCAGCCCCAGCATTTT
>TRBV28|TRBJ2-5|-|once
CASRERRETQYF
TGTGCCAGCAGAGAGCGTAGGGAGACCCAGTACTTC
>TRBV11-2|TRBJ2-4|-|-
CASSFLSSEGKNIQYF
TGTGCCAGCAGCTTCCTTAGCTCGGAGGGCAAAAACATTCAGTACTTC
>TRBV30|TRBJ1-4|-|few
CAWSGLQKLFF
TGTGCCTGGAGTGGACTCCAAAAACTGTTTTTT
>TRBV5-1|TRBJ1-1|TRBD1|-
CASSSPDRDSEAFF
TGCGCCAGCAGTTCCCCGGACAGGGACTCTGAAGCTTTCTTT
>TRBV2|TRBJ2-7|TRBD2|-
CASSAASGGVYEQYF
TGTGCCAGCAGTGCTGCTAGCGGGGGGGTCTACGAGCAGTACTTC
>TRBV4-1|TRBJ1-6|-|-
CASSQENPSPLHF
TGCGCCAGCAGCCAAGAGAACCCTTCGCCCCTCCACTTT
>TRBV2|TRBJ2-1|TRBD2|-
CASRQGLAGKQFF
TGTGCCAGCAGACAAGGACTAGCGGGGAAGCAGTTCTTC
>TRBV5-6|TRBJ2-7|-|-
CASSLDADYEQYF
TGTGCCAGCAGCTTGGATGCGGATTACGAGCAGTACTTC
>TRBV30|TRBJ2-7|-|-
CAWRVGYEQYF
TGTGCCTGGAGAGTTGGCTACGAGCAGTACTTC
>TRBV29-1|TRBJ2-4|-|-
CSVSVGSKNIQYF
TGCAGCGTCTCAGTAGGGTCCAAAAACATTCAGTACTTC
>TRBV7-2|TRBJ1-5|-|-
CASSYDLSAQPQHF
TGTGCCAGCAGCTATGACTTGTCGGCTCAGCCCCAGCATTTT
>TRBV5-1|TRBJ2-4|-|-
CASSPDSDLAKNIQYF
TGCGCCAGCAGCCCAGACAGTGACTTAGCCAAAAACATTCAGTACTTC
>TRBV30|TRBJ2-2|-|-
CAWSRQGNTGELFF
TGTGCCTGGAGTCGGCAGGGCAACACCGGGGAGCTGTTTTTT
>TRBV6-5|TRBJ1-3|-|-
CASRESSGNTIYF
TGTGCCAGCAGGGAGAGCTCTGGAAACACCATATATTTT
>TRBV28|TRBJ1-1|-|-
CASSPPFQQGGAFF
TGTGCCAGCAGTCCGCCCTTCCAACAGGGTGGAGCTTTCTTT
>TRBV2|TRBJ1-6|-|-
CASIGVKVNSPLHF
TGTGCCAGCATAGGGGTAAAAGTTAATTCACCCCTCCACTTT
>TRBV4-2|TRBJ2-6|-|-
CASSQGQSGANVLTF
TGTGCCAGCAGCCAAGGCCAATCGGGGGCCAACGTCCTGACTTTC